A single TCR beta chain is shown here with its context. The target antigen is unknown. These data belong to a study of cytomegalovirus exposure and HLA in healthy donors. Study-wide findings and caveats: CMV serostatus was the sole immune exposure information available. As a later analysis revealed, the rate of TCR association differed by HLA locus, with DRB1 most and HLA-C fewest.

The J segment lost 3 bases and the V segment lost 2 bases, leaving 5 bases of the junction unmatched. The germline CDR1 and CDR2 sequences are SGDLS and YYNGEE. The CDR3 spans 15 residues. Primers included in the PCR were 60 Vbeta and 13 Jbeta primers. Authors' data handling: In a later analysis, the count reached about 75 million unique TCR beta chains, with 10 million to 11 million shared. Libraries were prepared by immunoSEQ multiplex PCR; TCRdb keeps only in-frame clonotypes and omits some of them. V and J calls and clone size are given by that table; D and trimming were obtained from the DNA. The repertoire holds around 300,000 clones, with about 66% as singletons.

This TCR came from a female donor in good health and CMV-seronegative. Specimen: PBMCs. The rearrangement links TRBV9 to TRBJ1-1; TRBD1 aligns across 9 bases. DNA for the CDR3: TGTGCCAGCAGCGTCTCCGGGACAGGGTACACTGAAGCTTTCTTT. This sequence encodes CASSVSGTGYTEAFF.